The subject of this entry is one T cell receptor (beta chain). Its binding antigen is unknown. Base qualities are not recorded, but no much larger clone differs from it by a single base. This record belongs to a study of T cell changes during pregnancy in multiple sclerosis (dated by TCRdb to between 2019 and 2020). As for the study more broadly: In women with multiple sclerosis, the researchers looked at how the T cell repertoire shifted as pregnancy progressed.

Library construction relied on the immunoSEQ multiplex PCR assay. TCRdb took this table from immuneACCESS and kept in-frame rearrangements with V and J called. Such tables lack part of the clones; where checked against another copy, unresolved V genes explain under half of the gap, and the rest is unexplained. This sample has about 19,000 clones in its table, and 80% to 90% of those were observed once. The biggest ten clones account for about 5% of the sample. Unmatched junction bases come to 3, with V trimmed by 0 bases and J by 4 bases. Taken from the germline V gene, the CDR1 and CDR2 loops are LGHNA and YNFKEQ. Its CDR3 holds 15 amino acids, cysteine through phenylalanine. Only CDR3 DNA is held: 45 bases, read in frame from base 1.

The material sequenced was CD8+ T cells from peripheral blood mononuclear cells, taken after pregnancy. The sequence was collected from a female donor in good health, enrolled as a control in a pregnancy study. Rearrangement joined TRBV4-2 to TRBJ2-3; 8 nucleotides in the junction match TRBD2. In nucleotide form, the sequence is TGTGCCAGCAGCCAAGACGGGGGGGCGGCAGATACGCAGTATTTT. This gives the protein CASSQDGGAADTQYF.